Detailed here is one T cell receptor beta chain. Its antigen remains unknown. This specimen comes from a study of molecular identifiers for immune sequencing clone quantification. Regarding the study as a whole: Spiked Jurkat TCR RNA from one cell was reportedly detectable among fewer than 1.3 million naive cells.

Germline V gene lookup returns CDR1 LNHDA and CDR2 SQIVND (reference sequence). CDR3 length: 15 residues. With 2 bases removed from V and 2 bases from J, the gap between germline ends came to 13 bases. TCRdb ran MiXCR on the PCR reads and lists one entry per CDR3 protein. Of approximately 550,000 distinct CDR3 sequences detected, 20% to 25% appear once; the ten largest clones hold 0.7% to 1%. The receptor comes from a human donor in good health. Some libraries in this study had Jurkat cell RNA spiked in. The chain employs TRBV19 and TRBJ2-7; TRBD1 or TRBD2 may be the D gene (6 bases each). Material for sequencing was naive CD8+ T cells from blood, with Jurkat cell RNA spiked in. Subset given: FACS-sorted CD8+CD4-CCR7+CD45RA+ naive T cells. This CDR3 is CASSIRGANPYEQYF. The DNA for the CDR3 is TGTGCCAGTAGTATAAGGGGGGCAAACCCCTACGAGCAGTACTTC. The full variable domain, completed using reference TRBV19 and TRBJ2-7, is DGGITQSPKYLFRKEGQNVTLSCEQNLNHDAMYWYRQDPGQGLRLIYYSQIVNDFQKGDIAEGYSVSREKKESFPLTVTSAQKNPTAFYLCASSIRGANPYEQYFGPGTRLTVT.